This TCR beta chain was observed in a study of control samples from healthy donors and cancer patients. Assay used: immunoSEQ multiplex PCR; TCRdb lists only in-frame clones, some missing. The table lists about 180,000 clones, roughly 89% of them singletons. V was clipped by 5 bases and J by 0 bases; unmatched bases: 6. From germline, CDR1 is LNHDA and CDR2 SQIVND (reference sequence). The CDR3 is made up of 15 amino acids. What was sequenced was blood. This clonotype was sampled from a woman between 45 and 65 years old in good health. This chain connects TRBV19 to TRBJ1-1; 7 positions match TRBD1. CDR3 in DNA: TGTGCCAGTAGTGCCCGACAGGGCGTGAACACTGAAGCTTTCTTT. Its protein is CASSARQGVNTEAFF.